The 25 T cell receptor beta chains below all came from one sample that was sequenced in a study of identical twins (dated by TCRdb to the mid-2010s). Libraries came from 5' RACE. Sequencing was carried out with an Illumina HiSeq 2000. Clones were called with MiXCR by TCRdb after fastp trimmed the public reads at Q25, and only in-frame beta chains were retained. CDR3 protein sequences are deduplicated, and each keeps its most common genes and DNA. Within this sample are approximately 1.8 million distinct CDR3 sequences, with less than 35% of them counted one time only. In total, the top ten clones hold around 0.3% of the sample. Sequences were obtained from cord blood. The source of these receptors is a newborn girl in good health.

This clonotype was found a few times. The chain is built from TRBV5-1 and TRBJ2-6; TRBD1 aligns across 12 bases. Unmatched junction bases numbered 10, after V lost 9 bases and J lost 3 bases. The CDR3 totals 17 residues. Per germline, CDR1 SGHRS and CDR2 YFSETQ. The CDR3 loop reads CATFSGQGAFGANVLTF. CDR3 bases: TGCGCCACTTTTTCGGGACAGGGGGCTTTTGGGGCCAACGTCCTGACTTTC.

This chain links TRBV9 with TRBJ2-3; a possible D gene is TRBD1 (5 bases). Per the germline V gene, CDR1 is SGDLS and CDR2 is YYNGEE. Trimming stripped 0 bases from V and 7 bases from J, with 15 bases between. This CDR3 region has 15 residues. The CDR3 DNA reads as TGTGCCAGCAGCGTAGCCCCCGCAGGGCGATATACGCAGTATTTT. This codes for CASSVAPAGRYTQYF.

Only a few counts were recorded for this clonotype. The rearrangement links TRBV7-8 to TRBJ2-1, with 8 bases lining up with TRBD2. The DNA end is a closer match to TRBJ2-7, so the J assignment may be wrong. Germline-derived CDR1 and CDR2 are SGHVS and FQNEAQ. The CDR3 is 17 amino acids. DNA of the CDR3: TGTGCCAGCATCCCTTGGCTAGCGGGTTATTCCTACAATGAGCAGTACTTC. Residues: CASIPWLAGYSYNEQYF.

The rearrangement joins TRBV5-1 to TRBJ2-1; D tentatively reads TRBD1 or TRBD2 (5 bases each). The CDR3 covers 16 residues. The germline V and J ends were trimmed by 0 bases and 2 bases, with 12 bases remaining between them. Germline V gene lookup returns CDR1 SGHRS and CDR2 YFSETQ. The CDR3 nucleotides read TGCGCCAGCAGCTTGGAGGGGACGCATACCTACAATGAGCAGTTCTTC. It codes for CASSLEGTHTYNEQFF.

V and J are TRBV9 and TRBJ1-1, with TRBD1 matching 7 bases. J was trimmed by 5 bases and V by 0 bases; bases with no gene match: 10. The CDR3 runs 16 residues. Germline V gene data show CDR1 as SGDLS and CDR2 as YYNGEE. The CDR3 DNA is TGTGCCAGCAGCGTAGTCAGGGGGGCCCCGAGGACTGAAGCTTTCTTT. It codes for CASSVVRGAPRTEAFF.

About this clonotype itself: A read error may produce the germline difference seen at one junction end. The rearrangement uses TRBV10-2 and TRBJ1-5; D unclear. CDR3 length: 17 residues. Germline V gene sequence: CDR1 WSHSY, CDR2 SAAADI. The CDR3 loop is CASSESIWGPSNQPRHF. CDR3 nucleotides: TGCGCCAGCAGTGAGTCGATTTGGGGTCCGAGCAATCAGCCCCGGCATTTT.

J is TRBJ2-4 and V is TRBV20-1; 7 bases map to TRBD1. CDR3 length: 17 amino acids. In germline, CDR1 is DFQATT, CDR2 SNEGSKA (reference sequence). V was clipped by 5 bases and J by 2 bases; unmatched bases: 15. CDR3 loop: CSAHGQERFRTKNIQYF. CDR3 coding DNA: TGCAGTGCTCATGGACAGGAGAGGTTTCGGACCAAAAACATTCAGTACTTC.

The V and J genes are TRBV6-2 or TRBV6-3 and TRBJ1-2; no firm D call. From germline, CDR1 is MNHEY and CDR2 SVGEGT. V gave up 8 bases and J gave up 8 bases, with 30 bases separating them. The CDR3 consists of 17 residues. The CDR3 region is CASALRRPKEVLYGYTF. The CDR3 DNA follows: TGTGCCAGCGCCCTGCGACGCCCGAAGGAAGTACTATACGGCTACACCTTC.

This clonotype was detected a few times. This chain links TRBV24-1 with TRBJ2-5, with 12 bases matching TRBD2. The DNA end is more similar to TRBJ2-7, so the J call may be wrong. The CDR3 has 16 residues. Germline V CDR1 and CDR2: KGHDR, SFDVKD. In DNA form, the CDR3 reads TGTGCCCCAGAAAAGAGGGGACTAGCGGGCCACTACGAGCAGTACTTC. Translation: CAPEKRGLAGHYEQYF.

Details on this clonotype: A much larger clone sits a single nucleotide away, making a read error possible. The CDR3 nucleotides are TGCGCCAGCAGCTTGTCACCGGGACGAACTAATGAGCAGTACTTC. The encoded protein is CASSLSPGRTNEQYF. The chain employs TRBV5-1 and TRBJ2-1; D is tentatively TRBD1 or TRBD2 (5 bases each). Gene TRBJ2-7 matches the end of the DNA better, so the J call may be wrong. CDR1 SGHRS and CDR2 YFSETQ come from the germline V gene. The CDR3 has 15 residues.

This clonotype came up once. The CDR3 loop reads CSATERATSYNEQYF. The CDR3 nucleotides read TGCAGTGCTACCGAGAGGGCGACTAGCTACAATGAGCAGTACTTC. The V and J genes are TRBV20-1 and TRBJ2-1; TRBD2 matches at 7 bases. The last part of the DNA fits TRBJ2-7 better; the J call may be wrong. The CDR3 spans 15 residues. Germline V gene data show CDR1 as DFQATT and CDR2 as SNEGSKA (reference sequence).

Of note for this clonotype: At one boundary the junction diverges from the germline segment, which might be a read error. The J gene is TRBJ1-5, the V gene TRBV20-1; TRBD1 aligns across 8 bases. CDR1 is DFQATT and CDR2 is SNEGSKA in the germline V gene (reference sequence). The CDR3 is 12 residues long. CDR3 sequence reads: CGASGTGQPQHF. The CDR3 DNA reads as TGCGGTGCTAGTGGGACAGGTCAGCCCCAGCATTTT.

This clonotype was found many times. The CDR3 sequence is CATSRDLLENEQFF. The CDR3 region has the DNA TGTGCCACCAGCAGAGATTTACTGGAGAATGAGCAGTTCTTC. The genes are TRBV15 and TRBJ2-1; D gene uncertain. Germline assignment: CDR1 LNHNV and CDR2 YYDKDF (reference sequence). The CDR3 is 14 residues long. Trimming removed 0 bases from V and 7 bases from J, with 10 bases in between.

This clonotype showed up many times. One end of the junction does not line up with germline, which may come from a read error. The genes are TRBV5-1 and TRBJ2-7, with 10 nucleotides matching TRBD2. CDR1 SGHRS and CDR2 YFSETQ come from the germline V gene. CDR3 length equals 14 residues. The CDR3: CASSPGTSVYEQYF. For the CDR3, the DNA is TGTGCCAGCAGCCCCGGGACTAGCGTCTACGAGCAGTACTTC.

The chain carries TRBV28 and TRBJ2-3; D gene uncertain. Germline CDR1 MDHEN, CDR2 SYDVKM. Trimming took 8 bases from V and 1 from J, leaving 13 bases between them. This CDR3 region has 14 residues. The CDR3 DNA follows: TGTGCCAGCTTTGAGAGGCTGGGCACAGATACGCAGTATTTT. Its protein product is CASFERLGTDTQYF.

The chain is built from TRBV12-3 or TRBV12-4 and TRBJ1-5; tentatively, D is TRBD1 (5 bases). The CDR3 contains 14 residues. The ends were cut back, 6 bases at V and 1 base at J, with 10 bases in the middle. The CDR3 coding sequence is TGTGCCAGCAGACTGACAGCGAGCAATCAGCCCCAGCATTTT. It translates to CASRLTASNQPQHF.

This chain joins TRBV12-3 or TRBV12-4 and TRBJ2-3; unclear D gene. Trimming left V 3 bases short and J 7 bases short, with 11 bases between. The CDR3 has 13 amino acids. CDR3 region: CASSFRTGNTQYF. The CDR3 DNA follows: TGTGCCAGCAGTTTCAGAACCGGTAATACGCAGTATTTT.

In DNA form, the CDR3 reads TGTGCCAGCAGCTCCGGGGGGGCTCCACAGCCCCAGCATTTT. Amino acids: CASSSGGAPQPQHF. V gene TRBV28 combines with J gene TRBJ1-5; D possibly corresponds to TRBD1 (6 bases). Deletions cut 6 bases from V and 7 bases from J, with 16 bases between. The germline CDR1 and CDR2 sequences are MDHEN and SYDVKM. The CDR3 extends over 14 amino acids.

This clonotype was detected many times. The gene calls are TRBV2 and TRBJ2-3; D might be TRBD2 (6 bases). The CDR3 is 15 amino acids. Germline CDR1 SNHLY, CDR2 FYNNEI. V gave up 6 bases and J gave up 0 bases, with 13 bases separating them. CDR3 sequence: CASRVAASSTDTQYF. DNA for the CDR3: TGTGCCAGCAGGGTAGCGGCTTCTAGCACAGATACGCAGTATTTT.

This chain joins TRBV4-2 and TRBJ2-7; no reliable D call. In germline, CDR1 is LGHNA, CDR2 YNFKEQ. V was shortened by 4 bases and J by 3 bases, with 13 bases between the two germline ends. There are 14 residues in the CDR3. DNA for the CDR3: TGTGCCAGCAGCCGAGAAAGGTGGGACTACGAGCAGTACTTC. Translated: CASSRERWDYEQYF.

This clonotype was seen a handful of times. The chain recombines TRBV20-1 with TRBJ1-5; D is unclear. Germline loops: CDR1 DFQATT, CDR2 SNEGSKA (reference sequence). V was cut by 1 base and J by 4 bases, with 17 bases left in between. CDR3 length: 16 amino acids. CDR3: CSARVGKALLNQPQHF. CDR3 sequence (DNA): TGCAGTGCTAGAGTAGGCAAAGCGCTGCTAAATCAGCCCCAGCATTTT.

This clonotype showed up many times. The CDR3 spells CASSQDMAQSYGYTF. The CDR3 DNA reads TGCGCCAGCAGCCAAGATATGGCGCAGAGCTATGGCTACACCTTC. The chain links TRBV4-1 to TRBJ1-2; D is undetermined. This CDR3 spans 15 amino acids. Germline CDR1 MGHRA, CDR2 YSYEKL. Deletions cut 0 bases from V and 4 bases from J, with 12 bases between.

This clonotype has only a few counts. This chain connects TRBV5-6 to TRBJ1-6; perhaps TRBD1 as D (5 bases). The CDR3 has 15 amino acids. V lost 4 bases, J lost 3 bases, and 11 bases lay in between. Per the germline V gene, CDR1 is SGHDT and CDR2 is YYEEEE. CDR3: CASSRRQFYNSPLHF. The DNA of the CDR3 is TGTGCCAGCAGCCGCAGACAGTTCTATAATTCACCCCTCCACTTT.

About this clonotype itself: The germline gene is not matched at one end of the junction; a read error may be the cause. The V gene is TRBV9, the J gene TRBJ1-2; D remains ambiguous. Germline V gene sequence: CDR1 SGDLS, CDR2 YYNGEE. This CDR3 contains 14 residues. The CDR3 spells CVSSVGPDPYGYTF. The CDR3 DNA sequence: TGTGTCAGCAGCGTAGGCCCGGATCCATATGGCTACACCTTC.

This chain links TRBV12-5 with TRBJ2-1; D is ambiguous. Germline CDR1 and CDR2: LGHNT and FRNRAP. CDR3 length: 15 residues. Trimming took off 1 base at V and 5 bases at J, with 12 bases between the two ends. The CDR3 reads CASGLGPWGNNEQFF. The CDR3 nucleotides read TGTGCTAGTGGTTTGGGGCCTTGGGGAAACAATGAGCAGTTCTTC.